This entry features one T cell receptor (beta chain) sequence. Its matching antigen is unknown. This specimen comes from a study of cytomegalovirus exposure and HLA in healthy donors. The PCR contained 60 Vbeta and 13 Jbeta primers. Profiled with immunoSEQ multiplex PCR; TCRdb holds only in-frame clones, not every one. Here the sample spans over 100,000 clones, around 80% being singletons. General study points: Prior analysis indicated that the majority of TCR beta V segments exhibited productivity approximately 90% or approximately 30% of the time.

Germline loops: CDR1 MNHNY, CDR2 SVGAGI (reference sequence). The CDR3 contains 15 residues. The junction had 7 bases not matched to a gene; V was cut back by 6 bases and J by 5 bases. The receptor comes from a woman aged 18 to 35 in good health and CMV-seropositive. This chain uses TRBV6-6 with TRBJ2-1, with 10 bases that match TRBD1. Sample: PBMCs. This CDR3 is CASSQAGQGHNEQFF. The CDR3 DNA reads as TGTGCCAGCAGCCAGGCGGGACAGGGGCACAATGAGCAGTTCTTC.